What follows are 8 T cell receptor beta chains derived from one specimen sequenced in a study of blood T cell repertoires in COVID-19. The repertoire was sequenced with immunoSEQ multiplex PCR; TCRdb's copy has only in-frame clones and lacks some. Of 200,000 to 250,000 clones in the sample, roughly 85% are singletons; the top ten hold just under 1%. The sequenced sample consisted of peripheral blood. The receptors come from a man between 35 and 55 years old with acute or convalescent COVID-19.

The chain is built from TRBV24-1 and TRBJ2-3, with 7 bases aligning to TRBD2. Losses at the gene ends were 4 bases for V and 2 bases for J; bases not matched to a gene: 8. CDR1 and CDR2 (germline): KGHDR, SFDVKD. The CDR3 covers 16 residues. The CDR3 loop reads CATSDPSGAVTDTQYF. The CDR3 nucleotides are TGTGCCACCAGTGACCCAAGCGGGGCTGTCACAGATACGCAGTATTTT.

V usage is TRBV12-3 or TRBV12-4 and J usage is TRBJ1-2; the D is unclear. Trimming left V 5 bases short and J 6 bases short, with 10 bases between. The length of the CDR3 is 12 residues. This chain's CDR3 is CASSEGIDGYTF. The CDR3 nucleotides are TGTGCCAGCAGTGAGGGTATAGATGGCTACACCTTC.

CDR3 sequence: CASSVGDRGNSPLHF. The CDR3 coding sequence is TGTGCCAGCAGCGTAGGGGACAGGGGTAATTCACCCCTCCACTTT. The chain employs TRBV9 and TRBJ1-6; TRBD1 matches at 10 bases. J gave up 6 bases and V 0 bases, and 0 bases lay outside the gene matches. Germline lookup yields CDR1 SGDLS and CDR2 YYNGEE. This CDR3 spans 15 amino acids.

Written as DNA, the CDR3 is TGTGCCAGCAGCGGGAGCACCCTTACCCGGACCGGGGAGCTGTTTTTT. Encoded protein: CASSGSTLTRTGELFF. The chain carries TRBV5-6 and TRBJ2-2; D possibly corresponds to TRBD2 (5 bases). The V gene's germline CDR1 is SGHDT and CDR2 YYEEEE. The CDR3 loop spans 16 amino acids. V was clipped by 4 bases and J by 5 bases, with 18 bases between them.

V usage is TRBV7-6 and J usage is TRBJ2-2; 10 bases are shared with TRBD1. The V segment lost 5 bases and the J segment 7 bases; nucleotides outside the gene matches: 16. The CDR3 runs 18 residues. Germline CDR1 SGHVS, CDR2 FNYEAQ. CDR3 amino acids: CASSITLRTGGSIGELFF. CDR3 in DNA: TGTGCCAGCAGCATAACCCTTCGGACAGGGGGTTCAATCGGGGAGCTGTTTTTT.

The V and J genes are TRBV25-1 and TRBJ2-3, with D unresolved. Per germline, CDR1 MGHDK and CDR2 SYGVNS. V was trimmed by 1 base and J by 2 bases, leaving 13 bases between them. This CDR3 has 16 amino acids. CDR3 in DNA: TGTGCCAGCAGTGAATCCCAGCTCGGGTTCACAGATACGCAGTATTTT. Its translation is CASSESQLGFTDTQYF.

The genes are TRBV7-9 and TRBJ2-3; D remains ambiguous. In germline, CDR1 is SEHNR, CDR2 FQNEAQ (reference sequence). This CDR3 contains 11 residues. The V end was cut by 3 bases, the J end by 4 bases, with 2 bases between. The CDR3 reads CASSFSDTQYF. CDR3 coding DNA: TGTGCCAGCAGCTTCTCAGATACGCAGTATTTT.

The V call is TRBV7-3, the J call TRBJ1-2; 7 nucleotides line up with TRBD1. This CDR3 is built from 15 residues. The junction had 8 bases not matched to a gene; V was cut back by 0 bases and J by 7 bases. CDR1 and CDR2 (germline): SGHTA, FQGTGA. In DNA, the CDR3 is TGTGCCAGCAGCTTAACGGCGCAGGGGGAAGGTGGCTACACCTTC. The encoded protein is CASSLTAQGEGGYTF.